Included here is one T cell receptor beta chain sequence, with context. In the authors' methods: Estimation of nucleated cell counts relied on the amplification of reference gene primers. TCRdb keeps only in-frame clones here, not all; method: immunoSEQ multiplex PCR. V and J calls and clone size are copied from that table; D and trimming were computed from the DNA. The sample carries around 57,000 clones, roughly 84% recorded once. The data were obtained in a study of blood T cell repertoires in COVID-19. Overall study: Sites in the United States, Italy and Spain provided acute and convalescent COVID-19 samples. T cells, B-cell-depleted T cells, or PBMCs provided the cDNA or gDNA that served as material.

The V segment lost 4 bases and the J segment 5 bases; nucleotides outside the gene matches: 4. This CDR3 contains 15 residues. Germline CDR1 MDHEN, CDR2 SYDVKM. The TCR sequence derives from a man aged 50 to 60 with active COVID-19. The specimen was peripheral blood. This sequence joins TRBV28 and TRBJ1-4; 10 bases fit TRBD1. The CDR3 loop is CASSSPGQGNEKLFF. CDR3 DNA: TGTGCCAGCAGTTCCCCGGGACAGGGGAATGAAAAACTGTTTTTT.